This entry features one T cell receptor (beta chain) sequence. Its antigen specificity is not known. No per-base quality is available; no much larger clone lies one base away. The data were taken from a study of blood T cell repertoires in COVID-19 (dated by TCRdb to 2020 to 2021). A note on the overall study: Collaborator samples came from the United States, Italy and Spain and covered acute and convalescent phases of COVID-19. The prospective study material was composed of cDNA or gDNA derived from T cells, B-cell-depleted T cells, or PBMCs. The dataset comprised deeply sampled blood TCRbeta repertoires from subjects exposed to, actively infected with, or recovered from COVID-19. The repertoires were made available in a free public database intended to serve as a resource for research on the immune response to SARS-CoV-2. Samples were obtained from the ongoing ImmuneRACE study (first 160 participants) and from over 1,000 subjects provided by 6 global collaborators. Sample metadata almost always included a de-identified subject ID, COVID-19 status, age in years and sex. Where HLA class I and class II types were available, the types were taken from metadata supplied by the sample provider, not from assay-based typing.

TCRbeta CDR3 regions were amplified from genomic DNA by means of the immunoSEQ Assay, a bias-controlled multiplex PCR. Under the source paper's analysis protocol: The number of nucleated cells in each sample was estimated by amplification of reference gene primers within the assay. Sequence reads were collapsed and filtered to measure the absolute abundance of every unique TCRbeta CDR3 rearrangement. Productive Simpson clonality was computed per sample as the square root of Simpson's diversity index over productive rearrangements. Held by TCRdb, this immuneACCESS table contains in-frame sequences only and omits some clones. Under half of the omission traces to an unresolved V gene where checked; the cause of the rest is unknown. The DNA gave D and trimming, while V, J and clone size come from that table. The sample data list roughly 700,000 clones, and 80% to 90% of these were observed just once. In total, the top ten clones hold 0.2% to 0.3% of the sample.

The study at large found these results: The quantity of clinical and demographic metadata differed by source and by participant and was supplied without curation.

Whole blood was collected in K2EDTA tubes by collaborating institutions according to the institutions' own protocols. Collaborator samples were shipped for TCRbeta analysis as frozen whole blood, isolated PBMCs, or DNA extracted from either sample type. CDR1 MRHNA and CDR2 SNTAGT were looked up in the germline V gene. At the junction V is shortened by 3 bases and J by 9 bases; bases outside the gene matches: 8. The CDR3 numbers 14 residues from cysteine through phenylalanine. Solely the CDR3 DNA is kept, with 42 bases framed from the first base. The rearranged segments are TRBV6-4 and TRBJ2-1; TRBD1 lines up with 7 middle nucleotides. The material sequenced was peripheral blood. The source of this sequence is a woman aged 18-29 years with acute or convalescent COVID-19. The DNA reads TGTGCCAGCAGTGAGACCGGGGACAGCCCTGAGCAGTTCTTC. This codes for CASSETGDSPEQFF.